A selection of T cell receptor beta chains follows, all from one sample in a study of T cells in Graves' hyperthyroidism and ophthalmopathy. TCRdb used MiXCR to reprocess the multiplex PCR reads, holding one entry per CDR3 protein. The table has hundreds of thousands of distinct CDR3 sequences, approximately 23% seen once; the top ten hold around 64%. Sequenced input: blood. All receptors derive from a man under 40 with Graves' ophthalmopathy. Both conserved end residues are part of each CDR3. Each record gives: J gene, D gene, clone size, V gene, CDR3 DNA, CDR3 protein. A D gene is named only where the DNA matches it firmly. The size of a clone is reported for some rows only, either as once, few or many, or as a class for expanded clones.

>TRBJ2-7|NA|NA|TRBV6-2/TRBV6-3
TGTGCCAGCAGTTACTCGAGTACCGGGGCGCGCTACGAGCAGTACTTC
CASSYSSTGARYEQYF
>TRBJ2-7|NA|few|TRBV14
TGTGCCAGCAGCCAAGATAGCGGAGTCTTTTACGAGCAGTACTTC
CASSQDSGVFYEQYF
>TRBJ2-5|NA|few|TRBV7-2
TGTGCCAGCAGGCCCGGCTCGTACCAAGAGACCCAGTACTTC
CASRPGSYQETQYF
>TRBJ2-4|TRBD2|NA|TRBV10-3
TGTGCCACCGGGGGGTTAGCCAAAAACATTCAGTACTTC
CATGGLAKNIQYF
>TRBJ2-7|NA|many|TRBV20-1
TGCAGTGCTAGCAAAACCTCCTACGAGCAGTACTTC
CSASKTSYEQYF
>TRBJ2-2|NA|NA|TRBV4-2
TGTGCCAGCAGCCAGGGTAGTGTGGCGCTGGGGGAGCTGTTTTTT
CASSQGSVALGELFF
>TRBJ1-5|NA|many|TRBV30
TGTGCCTGGAGGGTGGGAAGCGGCAATCAGCCCCAGCATTTT
CAWRVGSGNQPQHF
>TRBJ2-7|TRBD2|NA|TRBV28
TGTGCCAGCAGTTTCAGCGGGGGGATCTACGAGCAGTACTTC
CASSFSGGIYEQYF
>TRBJ2-2|TRBD1|few|TRBV5-1
TGCGCCAGCAGCAGACAGGGCCAAGACACCGGGGAGCTGTTTTTT
CASSRQGQDTGELFF
>TRBJ1-4|TRBD1|NA|TRBV3-1
TGTGCCAGCAGCCTGAGGACAGGAGATAATGAAAAACTGTTTTTT
CASSLRTGDNEKLFF
>TRBJ2-1|NA|many|TRBV20-1
TGCAGTGCTAGAGGGGAACGGAGGTCCTACAATGAGCAGTTCTTC
CSARGERRSYNEQFF
>TRBJ2-7|NA|NA|TRBV19
TGTGCCAGTAGTATGGGAGTGGATCGGAACGAGCAGTACTTC
CASSMGVDRNEQYF
>TRBJ1-1|NA|few|TRBV12-3/TRBV12-4
TGTGCCAGCAGTTTGGGTAACCTTGAAGCTTTCTTT
CASSLGNLEAFF
>TRBJ2-3|TRBD1|many|TRBV30
TGTGCCTGGGGAACGGACAGGGGGGCAGATACGCAGTATTTT
CAWGTDRGADTQYF
>TRBJ1-6|NA|NA|TRBV9
TGTGCCAGCAGCAGAGATTATAATTCACCCCTCCACTTT
CASSRDYNSPLHF
>TRBJ2-3|TRBD2|NA|TRBV27
TGTGCCAGCACTAGCGGGGAAGGGATTCCAGATACGCAGTATTTT
CASTSGEGIPDTQYF
>TRBJ1-1|NA|NA|TRBV20-1
TGCAGTGCTAGGAGTACGTGGGTTTCGAGCACTGAAGCTTTCTTT
CSARSTWVSSTEAFF
>TRBJ2-1|TRBD2|NA|TRBV19
TGTGCCAGTAGTATAGCGAGACTAGCCTCCTACAATGAGCAGTTCTTC
CASSIARLASYNEQFF
>TRBJ1-5|NA|many|TRBV5-1
TGCGCCAGCAGCTTGGGCGGTGGGGATCAGCCCCAGCATTTT
CASSLGGGDQPQHF
>TRBJ2-5|NA|NA|TRBV10-3
TGTGCCATCAGGGCGGGACTGGGTGTGGGGGAGACCCAGTACTTC
CAIRAGLGVGETQYF
>TRBJ1-4|TRBD1|many|TRBV20-1
TGCAGTGCTAGCTGGGACAGGGATGAAAAACTGTTTTTT
CSASWDRDEKLFF
>TRBJ2-2|TRBD1|once|TRBV19
TGTGCCAGTACGGACAGGGGGCAACTCAACACCGGGGAGCTGTTTTTT
CASTDRGQLNTGELFF
>TRBJ2-4|TRBD1|NA|TRBV15
TGTGCCACCAGCAGAGGACAGGGGCGGGCCAAAAACATTCAGTACTTC
CATSRGQGRAKNIQYF
>TRBJ1-4|NA|NA|TRBV27
TGTGCCAGCAGTACATCCCCTAATGAAAAACTGTTTTTT
CASSTSPNEKLFF
>TRBJ2-6|NA|NA|TRBV25-1
TGTGCCAGCAGCGCCACATACCCTGGGGCCAACGTCCTGACTTTC
CASSATYPGANVLTF
>TRBJ2-3|NA|few|TRBV7-9
TGTGCCAGCAGCTTAGCGGGCATGTGGAAGGAGACAGATACGCAGTATTTT
CASSLAGMWKETDTQYF
>TRBJ2-2|NA|many|TRBV30
TGTGCCGGAAGAGTTATGGGGGAGCTGTTTTTT
CAGRVMGELFF
>TRBJ2-5|TRBD1|few|TRBV7-9
TGTGCCAGCAGCTGGACAGGGTTTCAAGAGACCCAGTACTTC
CASSWTGFQETQYF
>TRBJ2-2|TRBD2|once|TRBV10-3
TGTGCCATCAGCGCCGGACTAGAGAACACCGGGGAGCTGTTTTTT
CAISAGLENTGELFF
>TRBJ2-3|TRBD2|NA|TRBV20-1
TGCAGTGCTAGCATTGCGGGAGCCTCGGATACGCAGTATTTT
CSASIAGASDTQYF
>TRBJ2-6|TRBD2|many|TRBV5-1
TGCGCCAGCAGCTTGGATGGTAGCGGGAATCTCCCCGTGACTTTC
CASSLDGSGNLPVTF
>TRBJ1-2|TRBD1|once|TRBV10-3
TGTGCCATCAGTGAACCCGGACAGGGGGCGTATGGCTACACCTTC
CAISEPGQGAYGYTF
>TRBJ1-2|TRBD1|NA|TRBV6-2/TRBV6-3
TGTGCCAGCAGTTCGGGGACAGGGGGCCACTACACCTTC
CASSSGTGGHYTF
>TRBJ1-4|NA|NA|TRBV30
TGTGCCTGTGGGCAGACTGATAATGAAAAACTGTTTTTT
CACGQTDNEKLFF
>TRBJ1-2|NA|NA|TRBV12-3/TRBV12-4
TGTGCCAGCAGTCCCCTTCCTCCCGGGAACTATGGCTACACCTTC
CASSPLPPGNYGYTF
>TRBJ2-1|NA|few|TRBV27
TGTGCCAGCAGTTTTCGACTAGTCTCCTACAATGAGCAGTTCTTC
CASSFRLVSYNEQFF
>TRBJ1-4|TRBD1|NA|TRBV4-1
TGCGCCAGCAGCCGACAAACCGGGACAGACGACGAAAAACTGTTTTTT
CASSRQTGTDDEKLFF